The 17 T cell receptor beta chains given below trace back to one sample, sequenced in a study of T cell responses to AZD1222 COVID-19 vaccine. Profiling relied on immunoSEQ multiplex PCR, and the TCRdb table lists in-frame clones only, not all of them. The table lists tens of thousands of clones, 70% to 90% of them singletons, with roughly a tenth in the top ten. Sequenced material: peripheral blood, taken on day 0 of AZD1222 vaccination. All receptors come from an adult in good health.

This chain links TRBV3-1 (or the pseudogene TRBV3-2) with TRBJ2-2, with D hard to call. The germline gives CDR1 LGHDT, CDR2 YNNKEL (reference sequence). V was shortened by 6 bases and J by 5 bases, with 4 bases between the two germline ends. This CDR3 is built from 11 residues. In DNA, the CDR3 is TGTGCCAGCAGACTTACCGGGGAGCTGTTTTTT. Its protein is CASRLTGELFF.

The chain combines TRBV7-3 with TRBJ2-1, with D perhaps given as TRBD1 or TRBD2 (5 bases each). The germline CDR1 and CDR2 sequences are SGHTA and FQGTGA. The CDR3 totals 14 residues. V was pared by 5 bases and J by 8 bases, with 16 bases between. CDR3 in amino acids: CASSAPGQRDEQFF. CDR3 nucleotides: TGTGCCAGCAGCGCCCCGGGGCAAAGGGATGAGCAGTTCTTC.

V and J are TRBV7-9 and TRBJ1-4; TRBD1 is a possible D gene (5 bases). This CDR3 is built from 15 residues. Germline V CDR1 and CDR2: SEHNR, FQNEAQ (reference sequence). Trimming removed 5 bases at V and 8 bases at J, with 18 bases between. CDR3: CASSLVWDGLEKLFF. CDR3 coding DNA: TGTGCCAGCAGCCTAGTATGGGACGGGCTGGAAAAACTGTTTTTT.

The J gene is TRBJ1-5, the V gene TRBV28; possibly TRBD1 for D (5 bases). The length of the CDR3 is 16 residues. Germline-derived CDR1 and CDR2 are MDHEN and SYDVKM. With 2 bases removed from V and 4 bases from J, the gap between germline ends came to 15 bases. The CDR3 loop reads CASSLPSGLRNQPQHF. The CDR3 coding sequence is TGTGCCAGCAGTTTACCTTCAGGGCTGAGAAATCAGCCCCAGCATTTT.

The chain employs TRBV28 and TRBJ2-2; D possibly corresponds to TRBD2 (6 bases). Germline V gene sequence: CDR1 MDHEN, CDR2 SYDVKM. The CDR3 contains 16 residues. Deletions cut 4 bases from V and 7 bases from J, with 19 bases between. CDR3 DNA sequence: TGTGCCAGCAGTTCCTCGGGACTCGCGTTAGTCGGGGAGCTGTTTTTT. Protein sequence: CASSSSGLALVGELFF.

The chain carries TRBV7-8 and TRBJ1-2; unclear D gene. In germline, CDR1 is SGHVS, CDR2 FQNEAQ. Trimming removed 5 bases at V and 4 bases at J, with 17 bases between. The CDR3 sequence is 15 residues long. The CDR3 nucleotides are TGTGCCAGCAGCCCCCTCGGCCTTTTGGCCTATGGCTACACCTTC. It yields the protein CASSPLGLLAYGYTF.

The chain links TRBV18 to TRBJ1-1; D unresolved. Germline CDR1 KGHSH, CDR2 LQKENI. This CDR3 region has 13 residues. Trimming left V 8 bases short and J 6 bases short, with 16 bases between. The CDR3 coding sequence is TGTGCCAGCCGTAGGAACGAGGTCTCTGAAGCTTTCTTT. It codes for CASRRNEVSEAFF.

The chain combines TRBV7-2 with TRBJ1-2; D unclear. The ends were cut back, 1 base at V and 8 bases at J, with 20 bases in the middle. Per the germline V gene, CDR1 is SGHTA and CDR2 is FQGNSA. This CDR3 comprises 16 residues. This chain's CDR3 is CASSLERDGSIGGYTF. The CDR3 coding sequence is TGTGCCAGCAGCTTAGAAAGAGACGGTTCGATTGGGGGCTACACCTTC.

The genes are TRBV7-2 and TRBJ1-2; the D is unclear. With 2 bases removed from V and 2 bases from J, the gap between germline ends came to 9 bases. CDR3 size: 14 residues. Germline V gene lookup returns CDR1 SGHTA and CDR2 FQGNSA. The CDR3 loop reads CASSLTVRNYGYTF. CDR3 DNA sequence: TGTGCCAGCAGCTTAACGGTACGGAACTATGGCTACACCTTC.

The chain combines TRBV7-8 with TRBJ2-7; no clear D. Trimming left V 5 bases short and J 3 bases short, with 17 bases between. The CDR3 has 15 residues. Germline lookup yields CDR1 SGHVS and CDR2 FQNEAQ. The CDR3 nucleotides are TGTGCCAGCAGCCCCCGGCGACTGGCCCTCTACGAGCAGTACTTC. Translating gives CASSPRRLALYEQYF.

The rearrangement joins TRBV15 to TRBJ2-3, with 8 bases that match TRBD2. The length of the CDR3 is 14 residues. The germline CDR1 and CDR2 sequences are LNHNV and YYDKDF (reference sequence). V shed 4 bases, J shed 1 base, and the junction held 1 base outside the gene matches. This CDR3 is CATSIGGGTDTQYF. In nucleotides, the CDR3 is TGTGCCACCAGCATCGGGGGGGGCACAGATACGCAGTATTTT. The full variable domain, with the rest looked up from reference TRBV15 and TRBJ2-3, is DAMVIQNPRYQVTQFGKPVTLSCSQTLNHNVMYWYQQKSSQAPKLLFHYYDKDFNNEADTPDNFQSRRPNTSFCFLDIRSPGLGDTAMYLCATSIGGGTDTQYFGPGTRLTVL.

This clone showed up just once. The CDR3 DNA follows: TGTGCCAGCAGCTTGGGATCAAACTATGGCTACACCTTC. It is translated as CASSLGSNYGYTF. V gene TRBV5-5 combines with J gene TRBJ1-2; no clear D gene. Trimming left V 0 bases short and J 2 bases short, with 5 bases between. CDR1 SGHKS and CDR2 YYEKEE come from the germline V gene (reference sequence). This CDR3 has 13 amino acids.

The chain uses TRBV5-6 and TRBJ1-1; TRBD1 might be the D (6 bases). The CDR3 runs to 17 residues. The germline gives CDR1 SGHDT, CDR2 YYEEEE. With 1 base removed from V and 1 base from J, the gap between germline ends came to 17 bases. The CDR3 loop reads CASSLLQGLFSNTEAFF. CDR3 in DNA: TGTGCCAGCAGCTTGTTACAGGGACTTTTTTCGAACACTGAAGCTTTCTTT.

Written as DNA, the CDR3 is TGTGCCAGCAGCCCGGGACAGGGGGCTTCTGGCTACACCTTC. Translating gives CASSPGQGASGYTF. The genes are TRBV2 and TRBJ1-2; 12 bases match TRBD1. The CDR3 runs 14 residues. Unmatched junction bases numbered 6, after V lost 6 bases and J lost 7 bases. From germline, CDR1 is SNHLY and CDR2 FYNNEI.

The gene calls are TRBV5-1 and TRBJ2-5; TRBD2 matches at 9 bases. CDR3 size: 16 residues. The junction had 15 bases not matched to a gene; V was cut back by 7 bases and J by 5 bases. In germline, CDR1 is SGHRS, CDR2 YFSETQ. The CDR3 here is CASATGGGRARETQYF. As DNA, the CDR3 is TGCGCCAGCGCCACCGGCGGCGGGAGGGCTAGGGAGACCCAGTACTTC.

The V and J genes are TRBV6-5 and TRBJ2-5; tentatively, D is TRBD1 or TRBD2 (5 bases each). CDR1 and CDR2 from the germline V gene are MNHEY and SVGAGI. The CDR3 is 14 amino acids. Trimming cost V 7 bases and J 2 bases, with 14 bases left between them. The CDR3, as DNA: TGTGCCAGCAACCCGGGGCCCTATCAAGAGACCCAGTACTTC. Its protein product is CASNPGPYQETQYF.

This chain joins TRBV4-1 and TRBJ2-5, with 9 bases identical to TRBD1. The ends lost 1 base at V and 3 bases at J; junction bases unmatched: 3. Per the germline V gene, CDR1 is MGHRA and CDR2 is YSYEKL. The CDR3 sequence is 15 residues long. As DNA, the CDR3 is TGCGCCAGCAGCCAAGCTGGGACAGGGAAAGAGACCCAGTACTTC. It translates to CASSQAGTGKETQYF.